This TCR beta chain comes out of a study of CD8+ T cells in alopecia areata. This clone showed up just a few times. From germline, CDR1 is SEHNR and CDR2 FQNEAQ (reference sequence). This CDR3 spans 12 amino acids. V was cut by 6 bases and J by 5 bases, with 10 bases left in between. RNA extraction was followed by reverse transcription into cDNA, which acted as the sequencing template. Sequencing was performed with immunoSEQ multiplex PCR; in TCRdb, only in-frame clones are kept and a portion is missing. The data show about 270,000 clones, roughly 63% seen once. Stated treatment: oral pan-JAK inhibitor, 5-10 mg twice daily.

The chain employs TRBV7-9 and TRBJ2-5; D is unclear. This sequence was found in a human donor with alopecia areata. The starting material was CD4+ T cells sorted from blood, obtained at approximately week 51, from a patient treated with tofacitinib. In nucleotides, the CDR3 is TGTGCCAGCAGGAGGTCTGGGGAGACCCAGTACTTC. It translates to CASRRSGETQYF. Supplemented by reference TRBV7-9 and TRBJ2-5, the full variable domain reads DTGVSQNPRHKITKRGQNVTFRCDPISEHNRLYWYRQTLGQGPEFLTYFQNEAQLEKSRLLSDRFSAERPKGSFSTLEIQRTEQGDSAMYLCASRRSGETQYFGPGTRLLVL.